The 10 T cell receptor beta chains reported below all come from one sample, sequenced in a study of blood T cell repertoires in COVID-19. Assay: immunoSEQ multiplex PCR; the TCRdb copy retains only in-frame clones and omits some. The sample carries hundreds of thousands of clones, 88% recorded once. Sequenced sample: peripheral blood. The receptors stem from a woman between 70 and 85 years old with COVID-19, enrolled during active disease.

J is TRBJ1-1 and V is TRBV3-1 (or the pseudogene TRBV3-2); 7 bases are shared with TRBD1. Per germline, CDR1 LGHDT and CDR2 YNNKEL (reference sequence). The trim removed 1 base at V and 0 bases at J, leaving 8 bases unmatched. The CDR3 spans 17 residues. For the CDR3, the DNA is TGTGCCAGCAGCCAAGGCCGACAGGGTGTGTTGAACACTGAAGCTTTCTTT. The encoded protein is CASSQGRQGVLNTEAFF.

This clone occurred a few times. At one end the junction does not follow the germline gene, possibly because of a read error. The rearrangement uses TRBV27 and TRBJ2-7, with 9 bases identical to TRBD1. The germline V gene encodes CDR1 MNHEY and CDR2 SMNVEV (reference sequence). This CDR3 is built from 14 residues. The chain's CDR3 is CASSNTGGSNEQYF. The DNA for the CDR3 is TGTGCCAGCAGTAATACAGGGGGCTCCAACGAGCAGTACTTC.

The chain carries TRBV4-1 and TRBJ1-3; D gene ambiguous. Germline V lookup: CDR1 MGHRA, CDR2 YSYEKL. The CDR3 length is 15 residues. Trimming pared 2 bases from V and 4 bases from J, leaving 12 bases between. Here the CDR3 DNA reads TGCGCCAGCAGCCAAAGCGGGGTGTTCGGAAACACCATATATTTT. This encodes CASSQSGVFGNTIYF.

The V gene is TRBV30, the J gene TRBJ2-5; D possibly corresponds to TRBD2 (7 bases). CDR3 length: 13 residues. Looked up from germline, CDR1 is GTSNPN and CDR2 is SVGIG (reference sequence). The V gene lost 3 bases and the J gene lost 4 bases, with 12 bases spanning the gap. For the CDR3, the DNA is TGTGCCTGGAGGAAGGGGGGGAGAGAGACCCAGTACTTC. This gives the protein CAWRKGGRETQYF.

The chain combines TRBV19 with TRBJ1-2; the D gene is possibly TRBD1 (5 bases). The V and J ends lost 10 bases and 8 bases respectively, with 20 bases between them. Germline lookup yields CDR1 LNHDA and CDR2 SQIVND (reference sequence). The length of the CDR3 is 13 residues. The CDR3 is CATTPQGPEGYTF. The CDR3 coding sequence is TGTGCCACTACCCCGCAGGGTCCGGAAGGCTACACCTTC.

The chain uses TRBV5-1 and TRBJ2-7; 7 bases agree with TRBD1. This CDR3 spans 13 amino acids. The trim removed 2 bases at V and 7 bases at J, leaving 6 bases unmatched. The V gene's germline CDR1 is SGHRS and CDR2 YFSETQ. As DNA, the CDR3 is TGCGCCAGCAGCTTCGACAGGGCTAGGGAGCAGTACTTC. It is translated as CASSFDRAREQYF. Combining the CDR3 with reference TRBV5-1 and TRBJ2-7 gives the whole variable domain KAGVTQTPRYLIKTRGQQVTLSCSPISGHRSVSWYQQTPGQGLQFLFEYFSETQRNKGNFPGRFSGRQFSNSRSEMNVSTLELGDSALYLCASSFDRAREQYFGPGTRLTVT.

This chain connects TRBV14 to TRBJ1-2; 7 bases fit TRBD1. Germline CDR1 is SGHDN and CDR2 is FVKESK. V shed 2 bases, J shed 2 bases, and the junction held 8 bases outside the gene matches. The CDR3 runs to 16 residues. This chain's CDR3 is CASSQFLGRGNYGYTF. For the CDR3, the DNA is TGTGCCAGCAGCCAATTCCTAGGCAGGGGGAACTATGGCTACACCTTC.

The chain joins TRBV19 to TRBJ1-6, with D possibly being TRBD1 (6 bases). Germline V gene lookup returns CDR1 LNHDA and CDR2 SQIVND (reference sequence). This CDR3 is built from 14 residues. V was clipped by 2 bases and J by 7 bases, with 9 bases between them. The CDR3 nucleotides are TGTGCCAGTAGTATATCAGGGGCCAATTCACCCCTCCACTTT. It encodes CASSISGANSPLHF.

This clone showed up just once. This chain connects TRBV4-2 to TRBJ2-7, with TRBD2 matching 12 bases. Germline loops: CDR1 LGHNA, CDR2 YNFKEQ. With V trimmed by 0 bases and J by 6 bases, 6 bases remained unmatched. The length of the CDR3 is 16 residues. CDR3 protein: CASSQDPLLAGGEQYF. DNA for the CDR3: TGTGCCAGCAGCCAAGATCCTTTACTAGCGGGGGGCGAGCAGTACTTC.

This sequence joins TRBV7-2 and TRBJ1-5; no clear D gene. The CDR3 is 12 amino acids. Trimming removed 5 bases from V and 7 bases from J, with 9 bases in between. CDR1 and CDR2 from the germline V gene are SGHTA and FQGNSA. CDR3 amino acids: CASSLLRQPQHF. The CDR3 DNA reads TGTGCCAGCAGCCTTCTCCGGCAGCCCCAGCATTTT.